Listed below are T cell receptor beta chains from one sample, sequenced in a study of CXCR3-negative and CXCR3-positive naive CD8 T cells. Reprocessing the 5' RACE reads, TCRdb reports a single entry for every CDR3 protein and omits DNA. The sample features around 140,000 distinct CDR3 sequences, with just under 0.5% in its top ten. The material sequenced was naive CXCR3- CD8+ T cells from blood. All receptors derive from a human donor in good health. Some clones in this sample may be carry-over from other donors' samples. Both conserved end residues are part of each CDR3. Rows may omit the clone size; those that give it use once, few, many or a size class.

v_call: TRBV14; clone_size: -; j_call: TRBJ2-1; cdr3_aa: CASSQRGYNEQFF
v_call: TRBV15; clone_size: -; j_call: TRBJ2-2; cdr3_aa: CATSRDRRNLGTGELFF
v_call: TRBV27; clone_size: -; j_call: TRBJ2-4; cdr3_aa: CASSSRQGASKNIQYF
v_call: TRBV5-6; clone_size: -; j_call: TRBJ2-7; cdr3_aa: CASSFLSGDNSYEQYF
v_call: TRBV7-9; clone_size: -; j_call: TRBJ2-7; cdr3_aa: CATRGGLAYEQYF
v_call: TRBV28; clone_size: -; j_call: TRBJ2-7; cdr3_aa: CASNPQGASYEQYF
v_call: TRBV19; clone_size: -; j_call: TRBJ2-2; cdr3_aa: CASRTGTSGGPAVGGELFF
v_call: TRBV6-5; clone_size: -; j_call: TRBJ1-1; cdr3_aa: CASSYQAAMNTEAFF
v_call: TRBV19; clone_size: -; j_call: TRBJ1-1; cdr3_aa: CASFPSGTNTEAFF
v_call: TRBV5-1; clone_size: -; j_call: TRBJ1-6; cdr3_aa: CASSLVGVSYNSPLHF
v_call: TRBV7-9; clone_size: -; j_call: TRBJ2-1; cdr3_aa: CASSSPGEGYNEQFF
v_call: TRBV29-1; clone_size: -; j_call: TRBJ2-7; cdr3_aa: CGVEWVGIPYEQYF
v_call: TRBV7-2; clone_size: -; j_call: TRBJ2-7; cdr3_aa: CASSLEPSGGYEQYF
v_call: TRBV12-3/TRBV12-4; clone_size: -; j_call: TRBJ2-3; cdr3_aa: CASTLGGFGGTDTQYF
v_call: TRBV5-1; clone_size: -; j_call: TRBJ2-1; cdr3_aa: CASSLGTGVNEQFF
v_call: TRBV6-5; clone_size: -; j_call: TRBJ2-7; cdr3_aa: CASSSNGANEQYF
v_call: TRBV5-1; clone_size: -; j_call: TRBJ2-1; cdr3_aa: CASSLVEGVDHEQFF
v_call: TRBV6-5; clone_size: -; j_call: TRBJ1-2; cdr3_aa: CASNPSEGNYGYTF
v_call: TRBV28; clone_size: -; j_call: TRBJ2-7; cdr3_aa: CASSPDRLAYEQYF
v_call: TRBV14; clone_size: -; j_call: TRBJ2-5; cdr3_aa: CASSQGLYIADHLEETQYF
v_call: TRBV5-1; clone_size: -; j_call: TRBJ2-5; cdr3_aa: CASSPSRGAQETQYF
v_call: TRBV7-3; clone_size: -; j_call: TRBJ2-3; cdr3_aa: CASSAGTSGSTDTQYF
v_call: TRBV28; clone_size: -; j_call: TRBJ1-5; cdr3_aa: CASSLLGGNQPQHF
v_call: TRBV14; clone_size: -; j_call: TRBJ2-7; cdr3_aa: CASSHLGNSYEQYF
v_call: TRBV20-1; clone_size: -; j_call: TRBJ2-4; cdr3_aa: CSAPRITPGVGGDIQYF
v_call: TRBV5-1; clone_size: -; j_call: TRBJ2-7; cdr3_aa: CASSLNPGRAYEQYF
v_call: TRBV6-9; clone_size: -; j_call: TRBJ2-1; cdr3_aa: CASSYLAGGASNEQFF
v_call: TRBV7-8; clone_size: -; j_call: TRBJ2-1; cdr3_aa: CASSPWTGMGSYNEQFF
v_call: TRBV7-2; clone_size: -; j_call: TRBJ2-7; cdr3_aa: CASSLAASQRHLSYEQYF
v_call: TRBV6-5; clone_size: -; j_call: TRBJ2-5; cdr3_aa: CASSSLELAGGGETQYF
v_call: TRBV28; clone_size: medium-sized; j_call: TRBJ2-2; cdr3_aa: CASSYTSASGELFF
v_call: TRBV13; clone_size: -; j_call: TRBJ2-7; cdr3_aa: CASSWGLAGEQYF
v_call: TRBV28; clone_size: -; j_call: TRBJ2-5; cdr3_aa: CASRSGGAKTQYF
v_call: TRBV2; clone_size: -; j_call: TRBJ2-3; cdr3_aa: CANRGLIETQYF
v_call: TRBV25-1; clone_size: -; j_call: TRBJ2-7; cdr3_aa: CASSVTYEQYF
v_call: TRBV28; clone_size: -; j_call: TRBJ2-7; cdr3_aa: CASSFPKGYHPEQYF
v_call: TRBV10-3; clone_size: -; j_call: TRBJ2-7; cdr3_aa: CATRGGAVYEQYF
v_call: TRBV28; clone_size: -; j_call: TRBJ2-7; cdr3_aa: CASAPLAGGGSYEQYF
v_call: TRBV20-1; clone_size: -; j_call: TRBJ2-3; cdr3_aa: CSAHSTSGGPSTDTQYF
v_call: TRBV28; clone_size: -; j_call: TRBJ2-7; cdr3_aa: CASSLIREQYF